The T cell receptor (beta chain) described here comes from a study of cytomegalovirus exposure and HLA in healthy donors. In the study overall: Previous work identified 95 million to 140 million unique TCR beta sequences from around 200 million T cells. Study-wide results and limits: A few of the chains that were CMV-associated were confirmed in vitro to be specific for CMV antigens. Cytomegalovirus-associated TCR beta chains were listed, numbering 150 to 200.

Both 60 Vbeta primers and 13 Jbeta primers went into the PCR. Original processing notes: Later analysis identified some 80 million unique TCR beta chains, about 10 million shared. TCRdb keeps only in-frame clones here, not all; method: immunoSEQ multiplex PCR. That table is the source of V, J and clone size, and D and trimming were worked out from the DNA. The sample has around 110,000 clones; approximately 80% are singletons. V was pared by 1 base and J by 2 bases, with 20 bases between. The CDR3 runs 18 residues. The germline V gene encodes CDR1 SGHTA and CDR2 FQGNSA. A word on this clone: The antigen is not known.

This TCR came from a man aged 25-45 years in good health and CMV-seropositive. The rearrangement uses TRBV7-2 and TRBJ1-2, with D unresolved. Sequenced: PBMCs. This CDR3 reads CASSLVASSPWSNYGYTF. CDR3 DNA sequence: TGTGCCAGCAGCTTAGTGGCATCATCCCCTTGGTCGAACTATGGCTACACCTTC.